These T cell receptor beta chains were read from a single sample in a study of blood T cell repertoires in COVID-19. Sequenced by immunoSEQ multiplex PCR; TCRdb stores in-frame clones only, minus some. The sample includes hundreds of thousands of clones, around 83% of them seen just once. Input material: PBMCs or T cells enriched from blood (not recorded which). The receptor source for this set is a woman in her 40s who had recovered from COVID-19. Each CDR3 is given with its conserved first and last residue. A D gene is named only where the DNA matches it firmly. Only part of the rows carry a size: once, few, many, or a class if the clone is expanded.

D | J | size | length | V | DNA | CDR3
- | TRBJ1-1 | once | 13 | TRBV14 | TGTGCCAGCAGCCAGGGAGGACGGACTGAAGCTTTCTTT | CASSQGGRTEAFF
- | TRBJ1-1 | - | 15 | TRBV2 | TGTGCCAGCAGTGAAGGAGGCTTGCAGAACACTGAAGCTTTCTTT | CASSEGGLQNTEAFF
TRBD2 | TRBJ2-1 | - | 17 | TRBV14 | TGTGCCAGCAGCCCCCCCCTAGCGACTAGCGGGTTTAATGAGCAGTTCTTC | CASSPPLATSGFNEQFF
TRBD2 | TRBJ2-3 | - | 16 | TRBV28 | TGTGCCAGCGGCCAAGGGGCGGGAGGGGGGTCAGATACGCAGTATTTT | CASGQGAGGGSDTQYF
TRBD1 | TRBJ2-1 | - | 13 | TRBV6-4 | TGTGCCAGCAGTCGGACAGGGATCAATGAGCAGTTCTTC | CASSRTGINEQFF
- | TRBJ2-7 | - | 16 | TRBV9 | TGTGCCAGCAGCGTAGGGGTTGGGCTAGCGTTCTACGAGCAGTACTTC | CASSVGVGLAFYEQYF
TRBD1 | TRBJ2-3 | - | 17 | TRBV27 | TGTGCCAGCAGCAGAGGCACAGGGGGAGGTTGGACAGATACGCAGTATTTT | CASSRGTGGGWTDTQYF
TRBD2 | TRBJ2-3 | - | 12 | TRBV29-1 | TGCAGCGTTGAGGGGACTAGCGGTCCTCAGTATTTT | CSVEGTSGPQYF
TRBD1 | TRBJ2-5 | - | 14 | TRBV10-3 | TGTGCCATCAGTGGGACAGGGGGTGAAGAGACCCAGTACTTC | CAISGTGGEETQYF
- | TRBJ1-1 | once | 15 | TRBV7-9 | TGTGCCAGCAGCTTAGATCCCAGGGTGAACACTGAAGCTTTCTTT | CASSLDPRVNTEAFF
TRBD2 | TRBJ2-7 | - | 15 | TRBV18 | TGTGCCAGCTCACCAGCGGGCGGGGGGTCCTACGAGCAGTACTTC | CASSPAGGGSYEQYF
- | TRBJ2-1 | - | 13 | TRBV4-1 | TGCGCCAGCAGCCTTGGAAGGAGAGGGGAGCAGTTCTTC | CASSLGRRGEQFF
- | TRBJ1-5 | - | 14 | TRBV29-1 | TGCAGCGTTGCCCCCGGAGGAGGGAATCAGCCCCAGCATTTT | CSVAPGGGNQPQHF
- | TRBJ1-5 | once | 15 | TRBV27 | TGTGCCAGCAGTCTCTCCGGGACTCAATATCAGCCCCAGCATTTT | CASSLSGTQYQPQHF
- | TRBJ1-3 | few | 15 | TRBV9 | TGTGCCAGCAGCGACAGAGATCGCTCTGGAAACACCATATATTTT | CASSDRDRSGNTIYF
- | TRBJ1-2 | - | 14 | TRBV6-5 | TGTGCCAGCACTGGAATCAGGGGTAACTATGGCTACACCTTC | CASTGIRGNYGYTF